These 17 T cell receptor beta chains originate from one sample sequenced in a study of cytomegalovirus exposure and HLA in healthy donors. The PCR employed 60 Vbeta primers together with 13 Jbeta primers. TCRdb's table, derived via immunoSEQ multiplex PCR, lists solely in-frame clones and lacks some. This sample has over 110,000 clones, with roughly 80% found just once. The sample consisted of PBMCs. These receptors were collected from a man aged 18 to 30 in good health and CMV-seronegative.

This clone turned up a few times. V usage is TRBV2 and J usage is TRBJ1-1, with D possibly matching TRBD1 (6 bases). CDR3 size: 15 residues. Deletions cut 8 bases from V and 1 base from J, with 17 bases between. The germline V gene encodes CDR1 SNHLY and CDR2 FYNNEI. The CDR3 here is CASPVGASRNTEAFF. CDR3 DNA: TGTGCCAGCCCGGTGGGGGCATCAAGGAACACTGAAGCTTTCTTT.

The V gene is TRBV19, the J gene TRBJ2-6; D gene uncertain. CDR1 and CDR2 from the germline V gene are LNHDA and SQIVND (reference sequence). V lost 2 bases and J lost 4, with 9 bases in between. The CDR3 is 15 residues long. The CDR3 nucleotides are TGTGCCAGTAGTATAAGCGTTCTGGGGGCCAACGTCCTGACTTTC. Amino acids: CASSISVLGANVLTF.

This chain connects TRBV30 to TRBJ2-5; D possibly corresponds to TRBD1 (5 bases). The assigned J gene may be wrong: the sequence end matches TRBJ2-7 better. Germline CDR1 and CDR2: GTSNPN and SVGIG (reference sequence). The length of the CDR3 is 13 residues. The CDR3 region has the DNA TGTGCCTGGGTAGCAGGGTTATCCTACGAGCAGTACTTC. It is translated as CAWVAGLSYEQYF.

This rearrangement joins TRBV14 to TRBJ2-1; the match to TRBD1 covers 11 bases. Per germline, CDR1 SGHDN and CDR2 FVKESK. The CDR3 is made up of 14 amino acids. V was pared by 3 bases and J by 7 bases, with 2 bases of the junction left unmatched. The CDR3 sequence: CASSQDRGRNEQFF. CDR3 DNA: TGTGCCAGCAGCCAGGACAGGGGGCGGAATGAGCAGTTCTTC.

This chain links TRBV6-6 with TRBJ1-1, with TRBD1 matching over 8 bases. With V trimmed by 4 bases and J by 0 bases, 4 bases remained unmatched. The CDR3 has 15 residues. The germline CDR1 and CDR2 sequences are MNHNY and SVGAGI (reference sequence). The CDR3 nucleotides are TGTGCCAGCAGTTTAACAGGGGGGATGAACACTGAAGCTTTCTTT. Translated, it gives CASSLTGGMNTEAFF.

This clone occurred a few times. The chain couples TRBV30 to TRBJ1-1, with D perhaps TRBD1 (5 bases). There are 14 residues in the CDR3. The germline V gene encodes CDR1 GTSNPN and CDR2 SVGIG (reference sequence). V lost 3 bases and J 3 bases, leaving 14 bases between the germline ends. CDR3 protein: CAWRSWQGDTEAFF. CDR3 bases: TGTGCCTGGAGGTCGTGGCAGGGTGACACTGAAGCTTTCTTT.

This chain connects TRBV25-1 to TRBJ1-2, with 7 bases aligning to TRBD1. Germline V CDR1 and CDR2: MGHDK, SYGVNS. J lost 5 bases, V lost 2 bases, and 8 bases had no gene match. CDR3 size: 15 residues. The DNA for the CDR3 is TGTGCCAGCAGTGAACTCTCAGGGGGGCGGTATGGCTACACCTTC. It is translated as CASSELSGGRYGYTF.

This rearrangement joins TRBV4-3 to TRBJ1-5, with D possibly TRBD1 on 5 matching bases. Germline CDR1 reads LGHNA; CDR2 reads YSLEER. V lost 4 bases, J lost 6 bases, and 16 bases lay in between. The CDR3 runs 15 residues. The DNA for the CDR3 is TGCGCCAGCAGCCGAGGGCCCACCGGGGGTCAGCCCCAGCATTTT. Its translation: CASSRGPTGGQPQHF.

This chain's CDR3 is CASSLNGISGGQPQHF. CDR3 bases: TGTGCCAGCAGCTTAAACGGGATCTCGGGGGGTCAGCCCCAGCATTTT. The genes are TRBV7-2 and TRBJ1-5; tentative D call: TRBD1 (5 bases). The ends were cut back, 2 bases at V and 6 bases at J, with 17 bases in the middle. The CDR3 covers 16 residues. Germline V gives CDR1 SGHTA, CDR2 FQGNSA.

The chain has TRBV7-2 and TRBJ2-1; possibly TRBD2 for D (6 bases). V lost 1 base and J lost 6, with 16 bases in between. Germline V lookup: CDR1 SGHTA, CDR2 FQGNSA. This CDR3 has 16 residues. The CDR3 coding sequence is TGTGCCAGCAGCTTAGGGCGGGGACCCCTAAGCAATGAGCAGTTCTTC. It codes for CASSLGRGPLSNEQFF.

This chain uses TRBV5-8 with TRBJ2-3, with D unresolved. The germline V gene has CDR1 SGHTS and CDR2 YDEGEE. This CDR3 contains 14 residues. The V end was cut by 1 base, the J end by 0 bases, with 6 bases between. The CDR3 bases are TGTGCCAGCAGCTTGTCCCAGAGCACAGATACGCAGTATTTT. Amino acid sequence: CASSLSQSTDTQYF. The full variable domain, with the rest looked up from reference TRBV5-8 and TRBJ2-3, is EAGVTQSPTHLIKTRGQQATLRCSPISGHTSVYWYQQALGLGLQFLLWYDEGEERNRGNFPPRFSGRQFPNYSSELNVNALELEDSALYLCASSLSQSTDTQYFGPGTRLTVL.

This clone was counted only a few times. V usage is TRBV6-1 and J usage is TRBJ1-2, with a weak D call TRBD1 (6 bases). CDR1 and CDR2 (germline): MNHNS, SASEGT. The V gene lost 8 bases and the J gene lost 1 base, with 14 bases spanning the gap. This CDR3 comprises 14 residues. For the CDR3, the DNA is TGTGCCAGCCTGGGGTCCAGGGGTAACTATGGCTACACCTTC. Protein product: CASLGSRGNYGYTF.

The chain has TRBV5-1 and TRBJ2-1, with TRBD2 matching 7 bases. The V segment lost 0 bases and the J segment 9 bases; nucleotides outside the gene matches: 6. Germline-derived CDR1 and CDR2 are SGHRS and YFSETQ. The CDR3 runs to 14 residues. In DNA form, the CDR3 reads TGCGCCAGCAGCTTGGATACCAGCGGGGTTGAGCAGTTCTTC. Amino acid sequence: CASSLDTSGVEQFF. Variable domain in full (rest from reference TRBV5-1 and TRBJ2-1): KAGVTQTPRYLIKTRGQQVTLSCSPISGHRSVSWYQQTPGQGLQFLFEYFSETQRNKGNFPGRFSGRQFSNSRSEMNVSTLELGDSALYLCASSLDTSGVEQFFGPGTRLTVL.

The CDR3 bases are TGTGCCAGCAGCCCCCGACAGGCCATAGGCTATGGCTACACCTTC. It yields the protein CASSPRQAIGYGYTF. V usage is TRBV7-9 and J usage is TRBJ1-2; TRBD1 is a possible D gene (6 bases). Germline V lookup: CDR1 SEHNR, CDR2 FQNEAQ (reference sequence). CDR3 length equals 15 residues. The V and J ends lost 5 bases and 4 bases respectively, with 17 bases between them.

The chain combines TRBV5-6 with TRBJ1-2; tentatively, D is TRBD1 (6 bases). Germline V gene lookup returns CDR1 SGHDT and CDR2 YYEEEE. V was shortened by 4 bases and J by 1 base, with 11 bases between the two germline ends. The length of the CDR3 is 14 residues. In DNA, the CDR3 is TGTGCCAGCAGCGGACAGAAAAGTAACTATGGCTACACCTTC. Encoded protein: CASSGQKSNYGYTF.

The gene calls are TRBV25-1 and TRBJ1-1; 8 bases agree with TRBD1. The CDR3 totals 17 residues. Germline CDR1 is MGHDK and CDR2 is SYGVNS. The V segment lost 1 base and the J segment 1 base; nucleotides outside the gene matches: 8. The CDR3 bases are TGTGCCAGCAGTGAATCAAAACCCGGACAGGGGAACACTGAAGCTTTCTTT. This gives the protein CASSESKPGQGNTEAFF.

V is TRBV10-3 and J is TRBJ1-1, with 9 bases that match TRBD1. The CDR3 has 15 amino acids. Germline V gives CDR1 ENHRY, CDR2 SYGVKD. With 11 bases clipped from V and 0 bases from J, the junction kept 10 bases outside the gene matches. The CDR3 nucleotides are TGTGCCGTCACAGGGGGCATTGGTGTGAACACTGAAGCTTTCTTT. Its protein product is CAVTGGIGVNTEAFF.